The sequence of this TCR beta chain was determined in a study of cytomegalovirus exposure and HLA in healthy donors. The CDR3 is 17 amino acids. Trimming removed 1 base from V and 3 bases from J; junction bases left unmatched: 6. Germline V gene data show CDR1 as SGHAT and CDR2 as FQNNGV. PCR employed 60 Vbeta and 13 Jbeta primers. TCRdb's table, derived via immunoSEQ multiplex PCR, lists solely in-frame clones and lacks some. The sample includes under 200,000 clones, roughly 82% of them seen just once. The sequence derives from a girl aged 5-17 years in good health and CMV-seropositive. The chain employs TRBV11-2 and TRBJ2-1, with 10 bases fitting TRBD2. Input material: PBMCs. CDR3 amino acids: CASSLAASGRSYNEQFF. The CDR3 DNA follows: TGTGCCAGCAGCTTAGCCGCTAGCGGGAGAAGCTACAATGAGCAGTTCTTC.